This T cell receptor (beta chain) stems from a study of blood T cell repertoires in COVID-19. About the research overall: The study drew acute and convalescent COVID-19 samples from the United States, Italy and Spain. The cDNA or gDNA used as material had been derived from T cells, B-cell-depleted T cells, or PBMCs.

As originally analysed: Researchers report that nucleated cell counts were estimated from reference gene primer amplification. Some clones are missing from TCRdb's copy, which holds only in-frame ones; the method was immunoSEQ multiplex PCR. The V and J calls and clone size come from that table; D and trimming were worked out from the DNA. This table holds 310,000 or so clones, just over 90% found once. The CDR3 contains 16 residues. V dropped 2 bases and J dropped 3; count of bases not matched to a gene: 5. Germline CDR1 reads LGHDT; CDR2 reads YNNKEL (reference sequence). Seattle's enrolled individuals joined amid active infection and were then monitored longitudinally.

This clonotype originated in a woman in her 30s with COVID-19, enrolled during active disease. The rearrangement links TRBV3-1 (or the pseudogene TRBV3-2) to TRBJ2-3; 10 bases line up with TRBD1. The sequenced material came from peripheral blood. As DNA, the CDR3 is TGTGCCAGCAGCCAAAGCCCGGGACAGGGGACAGATACGCAGTATTTT. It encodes CASSQSPGQGTDTQYF.